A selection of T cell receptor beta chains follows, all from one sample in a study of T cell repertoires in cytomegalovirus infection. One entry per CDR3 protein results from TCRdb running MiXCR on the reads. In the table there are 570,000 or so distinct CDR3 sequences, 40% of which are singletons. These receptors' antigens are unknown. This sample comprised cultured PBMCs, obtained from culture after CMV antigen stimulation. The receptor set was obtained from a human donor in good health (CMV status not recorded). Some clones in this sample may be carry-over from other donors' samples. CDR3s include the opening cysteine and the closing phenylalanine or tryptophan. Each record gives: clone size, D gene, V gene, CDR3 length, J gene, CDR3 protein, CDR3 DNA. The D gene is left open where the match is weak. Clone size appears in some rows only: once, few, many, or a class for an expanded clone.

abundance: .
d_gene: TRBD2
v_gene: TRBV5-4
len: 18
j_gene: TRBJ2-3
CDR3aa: CASSSGLAGGPGTDTQYF
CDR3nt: TGTGCCAGCAGCTCGGGACTAGCGGGGGGGCCGGGCACAGATACGCAGTATTTT

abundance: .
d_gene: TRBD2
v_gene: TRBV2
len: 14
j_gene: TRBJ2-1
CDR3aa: CASTGLAVWDEQFF
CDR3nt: TGTGCCAGTACCGGACTAGCGGTTTGGGATGAGCAGTTCTTC

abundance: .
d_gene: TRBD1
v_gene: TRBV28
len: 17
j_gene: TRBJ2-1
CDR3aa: CASSSPTGATAYNEQFF
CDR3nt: TGTGCCAGCAGTTCCCCGACAGGGGCAACCGCCTACAATGAGCAGTTCTTC

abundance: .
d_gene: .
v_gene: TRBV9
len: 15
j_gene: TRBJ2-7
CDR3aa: CASSPRGWGAYEQYF
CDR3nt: TGTGCCAGCAGCCCCCGGGGGTGGGGGGCTTACGAGCAGTACTTC

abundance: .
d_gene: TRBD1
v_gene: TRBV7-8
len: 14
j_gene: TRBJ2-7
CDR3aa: CASSADRGPYEQYF
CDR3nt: TGTGCCAGCAGCGCCGACAGGGGCCCCTACGAGCAGTACTTC

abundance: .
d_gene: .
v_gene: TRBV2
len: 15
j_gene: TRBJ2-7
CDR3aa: CASSVPGRITYEQYF
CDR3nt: TGTGCCAGCAGTGTCCCCGGACGGATAACCTACGAGCAGTACTTC

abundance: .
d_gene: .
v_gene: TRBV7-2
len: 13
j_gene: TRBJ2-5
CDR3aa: CASSWVGGETQYF
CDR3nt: TGTGCCAGCAGCTGGGTAGGCGGAGAGACCCAGTACTTC

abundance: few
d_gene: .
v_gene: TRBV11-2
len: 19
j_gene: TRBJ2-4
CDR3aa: CASSLDPDQYKLAKNIQYF
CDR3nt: TGTGCCAGCAGCTTAGATCCCGACCAGTACAAACTAGCCAAAAACATTCAGTACTTC

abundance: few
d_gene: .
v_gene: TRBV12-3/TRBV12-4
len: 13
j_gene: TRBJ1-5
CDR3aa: CASSRGLEQPQHF
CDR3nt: TGTGCCAGCAGTCGTGGGTTAGAGCAGCCCCAGCATTTT

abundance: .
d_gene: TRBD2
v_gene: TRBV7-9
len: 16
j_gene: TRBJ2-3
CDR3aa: CASSPMEGLPWDTQYF
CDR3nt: TGTGCCAGCAGCCCTATGGAGGGACTACCGTGGGATACGCAGTATTTT

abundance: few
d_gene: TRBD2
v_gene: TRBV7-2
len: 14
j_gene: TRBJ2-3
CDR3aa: CASSFGLATDTQYF
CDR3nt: TGTGCCAGCAGCTTCGGACTAGCGACAGATACGCAGTATTTT

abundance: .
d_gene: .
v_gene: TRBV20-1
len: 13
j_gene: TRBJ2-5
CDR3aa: CSAPGPAQETQYF
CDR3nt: TGCAGTGCCCCCGGGCCAGCCCAAGAGACCCAGTACTTC

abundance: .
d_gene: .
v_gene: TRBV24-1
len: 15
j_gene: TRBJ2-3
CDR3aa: CATSDPSGRGDTQYF
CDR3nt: TGTGCCACCAGTGACCCCTCGGGCAGGGGAGATACGCAGTATTTT

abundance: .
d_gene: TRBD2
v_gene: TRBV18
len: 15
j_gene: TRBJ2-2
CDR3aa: CASSPGLAGDGELFF
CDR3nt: TGTGCCAGCTCACCGGGACTAGCGGGAGACGGGGAGCTGTTTTTT

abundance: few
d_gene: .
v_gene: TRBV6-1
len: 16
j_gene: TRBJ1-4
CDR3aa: CASSELIRAGPEKLFF
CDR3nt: TGTGCCAGCAGTGAATTAATTCGGGCAGGGCCCGAAAAACTGTTTTTT

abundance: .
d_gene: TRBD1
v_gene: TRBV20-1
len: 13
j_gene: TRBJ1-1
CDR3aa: CSAQGQGVTEAFF
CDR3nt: TGCAGTGCACAGGGACAGGGGGTTACTGAAGCTTTCTTT

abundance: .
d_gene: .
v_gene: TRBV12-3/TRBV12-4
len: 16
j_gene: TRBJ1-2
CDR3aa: CASSLEFQGFDYGYTF
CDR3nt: TGTGCCAGCAGTTTAGAATTTCAGGGTTTCGACTATGGCTACACCTTC

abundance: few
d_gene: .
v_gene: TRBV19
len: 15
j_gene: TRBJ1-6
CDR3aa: CASSIGPRWNSPLHF
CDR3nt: TGTGCCAGTAGTATAGGCCCTCGGTGGAATTCACCCCTCCACTTT

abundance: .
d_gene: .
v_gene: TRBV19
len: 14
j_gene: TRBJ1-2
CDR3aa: CATIDRARIHGYTF
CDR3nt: TGTGCCACGATCGACCGGGCCAGGATACATGGCTACACCTTC

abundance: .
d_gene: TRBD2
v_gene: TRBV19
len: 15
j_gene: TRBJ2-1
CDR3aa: CASKTRREGWNEQFF
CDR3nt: TGTGCCAGTAAAACTAGGCGGGAGGGTTGGAATGAGCAGTTCTTC

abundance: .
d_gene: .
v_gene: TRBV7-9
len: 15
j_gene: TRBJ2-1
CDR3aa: CASSPTAGKAHEQFF
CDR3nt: TGTGCCAGCAGCCCTACTGCGGGAAAGGCCCATGAGCAGTTCTTC

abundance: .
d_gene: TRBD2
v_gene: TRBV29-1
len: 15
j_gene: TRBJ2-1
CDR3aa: CSVEDLRGEYNEQFF
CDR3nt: TGCAGCGTTGAAGATTTGCGGGGGGAATACAATGAGCAGTTCTTC

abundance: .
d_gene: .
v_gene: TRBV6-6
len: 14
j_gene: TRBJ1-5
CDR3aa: CASSYGQPNQPQHF
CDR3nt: TGTGCCAGCAGTTACGGGCAGCCTAATCAGCCCCAGCATTTT

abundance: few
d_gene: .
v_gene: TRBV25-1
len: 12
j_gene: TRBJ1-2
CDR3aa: CASSGDWAGYTF
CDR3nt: TGTGCCAGCAGTGGCGACTGGGCGGGCTACACCTTC

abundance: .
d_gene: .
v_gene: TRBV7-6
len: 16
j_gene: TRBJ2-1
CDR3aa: CASSLLDLVIYNEQFF
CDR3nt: TGTGCCAGCAGCTTACTAGACCTTGTAATCTACAATGAGCAGTTCTTC

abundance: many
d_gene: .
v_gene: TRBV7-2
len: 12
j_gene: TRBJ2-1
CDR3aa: CASSTVLNEQFF
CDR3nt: TGTGCCAGCAGCACGGTCCTCAATGAGCAGTTCTTC

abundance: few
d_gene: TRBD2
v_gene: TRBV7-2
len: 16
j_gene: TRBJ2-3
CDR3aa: CASSYGLAGAGDTQYF
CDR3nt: TGTGCCAGCAGCTATGGACTAGCGGGGGCTGGGGATACGCAGTATTTT

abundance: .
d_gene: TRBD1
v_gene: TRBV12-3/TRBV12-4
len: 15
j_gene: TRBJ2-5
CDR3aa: CASSLAGTAPETQYF
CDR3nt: TGTGCCAGCAGTTTGGCAGGGACAGCCCCAGAGACCCAGTACTTC

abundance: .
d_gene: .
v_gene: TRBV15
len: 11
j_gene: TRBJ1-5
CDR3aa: CATSSLGPQHF
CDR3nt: TGTGCCACCAGCAGCCTAGGGCCCCAGCATTTT

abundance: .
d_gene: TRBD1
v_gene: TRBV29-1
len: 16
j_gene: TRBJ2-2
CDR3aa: CSVPKVGQGYTGELFF
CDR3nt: TGCAGCGTTCCGAAAGTGGGACAGGGGTACACCGGGGAGCTGTTTTTT

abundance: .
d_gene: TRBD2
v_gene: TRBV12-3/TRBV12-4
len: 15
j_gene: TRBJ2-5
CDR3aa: CASRRTGTSWETQYF
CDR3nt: TGTGCCAGCAGGCGGACTGGGACTAGCTGGGAGACCCAGTACTTC

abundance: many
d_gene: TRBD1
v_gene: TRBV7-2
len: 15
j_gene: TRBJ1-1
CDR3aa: CASSFFRGQDTEAFF
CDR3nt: TGTGCCAGCAGCTTCTTTAGGGGGCAGGACACTGAAGCTTTCTTT

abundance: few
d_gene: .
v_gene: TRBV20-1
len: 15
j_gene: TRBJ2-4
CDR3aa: CSARDPQSTGNIQYF
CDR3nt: TGCAGTGCTAGAGATCCGCAGTCCACGGGAAACATTCAGTACTTC

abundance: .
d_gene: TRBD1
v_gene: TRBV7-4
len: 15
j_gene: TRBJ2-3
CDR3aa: CASSLGQGPVGTQYF
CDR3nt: TGTGCCAGCAGCTTAGGACAGGGGCCTGTGGGTACGCAGTATTTT

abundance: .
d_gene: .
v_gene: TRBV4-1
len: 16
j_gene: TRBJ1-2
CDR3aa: CASSQVKAGVHYGYTF
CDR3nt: TGCGCCAGCAGCCAAGTTAAGGCAGGAGTACACTATGGCTACACCTTC

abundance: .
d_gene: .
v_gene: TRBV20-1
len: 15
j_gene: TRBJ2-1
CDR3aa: CSAAGGDPWRNEQFF
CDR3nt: TGCAGTGCTGCCGGAGGGGACCCATGGCGCAATGAGCAGTTCTTC

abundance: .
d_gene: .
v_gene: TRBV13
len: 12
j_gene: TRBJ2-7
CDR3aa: CASSLDGRKQYF
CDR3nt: TGTGCCAGCAGCTTAGATGGGCGGAAGCAGTACTTC

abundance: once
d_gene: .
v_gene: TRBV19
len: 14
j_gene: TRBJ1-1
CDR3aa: CASSIGLQNTEAFF
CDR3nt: TGTGCCAGTAGTATCGGGCTACAGAACACTGAAGCTTTCTTT

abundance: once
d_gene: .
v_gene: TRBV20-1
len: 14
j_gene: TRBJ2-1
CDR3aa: CSARTDGSSPHMFF
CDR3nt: TGCAGTGCTAGAACGGACGGCTCCTCCCCTCATATGTTCTTC

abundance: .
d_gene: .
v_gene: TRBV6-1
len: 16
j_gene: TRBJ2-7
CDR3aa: CASSEAGTRWPYEQYF
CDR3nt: TGTGCCAGCAGTGAAGCGGGGACGAGGTGGCCGTACGAGCAGTACTTC

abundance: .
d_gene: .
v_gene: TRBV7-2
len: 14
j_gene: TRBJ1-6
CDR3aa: CASSPGKVNSPLHF
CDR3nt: TGTGCCAGCAGCCCGGGGAAGGTCAATTCACCCCTCCACTTT

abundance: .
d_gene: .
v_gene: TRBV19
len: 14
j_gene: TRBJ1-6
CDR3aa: CASSMWELNSPLHF
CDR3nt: TGTGCCAGTAGTATGTGGGAACTCAATTCACCCCTCCACTTT

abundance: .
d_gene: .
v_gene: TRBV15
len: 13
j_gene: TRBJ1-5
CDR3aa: CATSKVREQPQHF
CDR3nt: TGTGCCACCAGCAAGGTGCGGGAACAGCCCCAGCATTTT

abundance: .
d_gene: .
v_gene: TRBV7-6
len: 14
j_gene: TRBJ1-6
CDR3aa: CASSLGEAGSPLHF
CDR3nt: TGTGCCAGCAGCTTAGGAGAGGCAGGCTCACCCCTCCACTTT

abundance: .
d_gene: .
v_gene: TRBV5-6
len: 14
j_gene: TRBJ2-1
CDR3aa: CASSLDGPLNEQFF
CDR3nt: TGTGCCAGCAGCTTGGATGGGCCCCTCAATGAGCAGTTCTTC